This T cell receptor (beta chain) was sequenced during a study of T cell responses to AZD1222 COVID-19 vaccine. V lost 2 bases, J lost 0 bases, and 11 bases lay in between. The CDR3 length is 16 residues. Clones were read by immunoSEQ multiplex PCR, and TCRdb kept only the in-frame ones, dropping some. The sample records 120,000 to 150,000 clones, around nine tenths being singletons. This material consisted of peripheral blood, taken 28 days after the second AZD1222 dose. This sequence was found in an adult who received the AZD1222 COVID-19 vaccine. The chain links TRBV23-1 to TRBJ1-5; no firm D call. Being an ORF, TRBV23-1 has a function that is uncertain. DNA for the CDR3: TGCGCCAGCAGTCAACCACGTTCGGATAGCAATCAGCCCCAGCATTTT. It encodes CASSQPRSDSNQPQHF.